The 7 T cell receptor beta chains in this list originate from one sample, sequenced in a study of T-cell memory formation after mild COVID-19. TCRdb re-called the 5' RACE reads with MiXCR, one entry per CDR3 protein. The top ten hold approximately 5.1% of the sample, which has about 100,000 distinct CDR3 sequences, 15% to 20% seen once. The specimen sequenced was PBMCs or a T cell subset sorted from them (not recorded which). All receptors come from a man younger than 35 who had mild COVID-19 (a few samples of this study predate the infection). Cell type and time point are not known.

This CDR3 reads CASSQGVTDTQYF. In DNA form, the CDR3 reads TGTGCCAGCAGCCAGGGGGTAACAGATACGCAGTATTTT. The genes are TRBV11-1 and TRBJ2-3; the match to TRBD1 covers 7 bases. Trimming removed 5 bases from V and 3 bases from J; junction bases left unmatched: 2. This CDR3 is 13 amino acids long. Germline-derived CDR1 and CDR2 are SGHAT and FQDESV (reference sequence).

The rearrangement joins TRBV11-2 to TRBJ2-3, with 8 bases that match TRBD2. The CDR3 length is 14 residues. Germline V lookup: CDR1 SGHAT, CDR2 FQNNGV. With V trimmed by 0 bases and J by 9 bases, 5 bases remained unmatched. CDR3 in DNA: TGTGCCAGCAGCTTAGATCCGGGGGGGCTCACGCAGTATTTT. It encodes CASSLDPGGLTQYF. Supplemented by reference TRBV11-2 and TRBJ2-3, the full variable domain reads EAGVAQSPRYKIIEKRQSVAFWCNPISGHATLYWYQQILGQGPKLLIQFQNNGVVDDSQLPKDRFSAERLKGVDSTLKIQPAKLEDSAVYLCASSLDPGGLTQYFGPGTRLTVL.

This clonotype was observed a few times. Here the CDR3 reads CAISEGQTSSYNEQFF. In nucleotides, the CDR3 is TGTGCCATCAGTGAGGGACAGACAAGCTCCTACAATGAGCAGTTCTTC. J is TRBJ2-1 and V is TRBV10-3, with D possibly TRBD1 on 6 matching bases. This CDR3 contains 16 residues. CDR1 ENHRY and CDR2 SYGVKD come from the germline V gene. With 2 bases removed from V and 0 bases from J, the gap between germline ends came to 11 bases.

This clonotype appeared many times. The chain couples TRBV5-1 to TRBJ2-2, with a tentative D call TRBD1 (5 bases). The CDR3 consists of 14 residues. V was pared by 1 base and J by 3 bases, with 7 bases between. The germline gives CDR1 SGHRS, CDR2 YFSETQ. The CDR3: CASSLLTDTGELFF. The CDR3 DNA sequence: TGCGCCAGCAGCTTGTTGACAGACACCGGGGAGCTGTTTTTT. Combining the CDR3 with reference TRBV5-1 and TRBJ2-2 gives the whole variable domain KAGVTQTPRYLIKTRGQQVTLSCSPISGHRSVSWYQQTPGQGLQFLFEYFSETQRNKGNFPGRFSGRQFSNSRSEMNVSTLELGDSALYLCASSLLTDTGELFFGEGSRLTVL.

This clonotype was counted only a few times. The chain combines TRBV7-9 with TRBJ2-7; D perhaps matches TRBD1 (6 bases). CDR1 is SEHNR and CDR2 is FQNEAQ in the germline V gene (reference sequence). The CDR3 has 12 amino acids. V lost 4 bases and J lost 4, with 8 bases in between. CDR3 residues: CASSSQGYEQYV. CDR3 DNA: TGTGCCAGCAGCTCCCAGGGGTACGAGCAGTACGTC.

This clonotype was picked up a small number of times. This rearrangement joins TRBV6-5 to TRBJ1-1; D is possibly TRBD1 (5 bases). V was shortened by 1 base and J by 4 bases, with 13 bases between the two germline ends. From germline, CDR1 is MNHEY and CDR2 SVGAGI. This CDR3 is built from 15 residues. The CDR3 region is CASSYWAGSSTEAFF. The CDR3 DNA reads as TGTGCCAGCAGTTACTGGGCAGGGTCGAGCACTGAAGCTTTCTTT.

In its sample, this clonotype was seen a few times. The genes are TRBV7-3 and TRBJ2-1; 12 nucleotides match TRBD2. The CDR3 is 16 amino acids. The junction had 4 bases not matched to a gene; V was cut back by 3 bases and J by 4 bases. Germline V gene sequence: CDR1 SGHTA, CDR2 FQGTGA. CDR3 sequence (DNA): TGTGCCAGCAGCTTTCTCGGACTAGCGGGGTACAATGAGCAGTTCTTC. Encoded protein: CASSFLGLAGYNEQFF.